This is a list of T cell receptor beta chains from one sample in a study of HIV-infected children after antiretroviral therapy interruption. TCRdb re-called the 3' RACE reads through MiXCR, storing one row per CDR3 protein. The sample has fewer than 50,000 distinct CDR3 sequences; roughly 4.5% are singletons. Material: CD45RA+ CD4+ T cells from PBMCs, pooled from several time points, obtained from a donor given antiretroviral therapy, either interrupted or continuous. These receptors all stem from a pool of human donors with HIV. Each CDR3 is given without its conserved first and last residue. The order of the fields is V gene, J gene, CDR3 protein.

>TRBV5-4|TRBJ2-7
ASSLPSGGEKYEQY
>TRBV5-1|TRBJ1-3
ASSMAISGNTIY
>TRBV11-2|TRBJ2-5
ASSPTRGTTKTQY
>TRBV6-6|TRBJ1-1
ATREQGGTEAF
>TRBV7-8|TRBJ2-7
ASSLQRGGYEQY
>TRBV5-1|TRBJ1-5
ASSSGTGGFQPQH
>TRBV10-2|TRBJ1-1
ASSEPNRGSNTEAF
>TRBV20-1|TRBJ1-1
SARDSRRNTEAF
>TRBV10-2|TRBJ2-3
ASSVSSAGTDTQY
>TRBV7-2|TRBJ1-1
ASSLMGQLAEAF
>TRBV25-1|TRBJ2-5
ASSPGGGRETQY
>TRBV20-1|TRBJ1-5
SARDRADYTVSYSNQPQH
>TRBV20-1|TRBJ1-1
SASLKGGNTEAF
>TRBV4-2|TRBJ2-4
ASSPQAGGENIQY
>TRBV2|TRBJ1-1
ASSGTGLNTEAF
>TRBV29-1|TRBJ2-1
SVESGLAEGNYNEQF
>TRBV12-3/TRBV12-4|TRBJ1-3
ASRGQGSTIY
>TRBV3-1|TRBJ2-7
ASSPGTGGAEQY
>TRBV3-1|TRBJ2-1
ASSQDGLYNEQF
>TRBV6-1|TRBJ2-3
ASSESSTDTQY
>TRBV10-3|TRBJ1-1
AISLGPGDTEAF
>TRBV20-1|TRBJ2-2
SAPKGDTSLNTGELF
>TRBV28|TRBJ1-2
ASSLGREGPYGYT
>TRBV12-3/TRBV12-4|TRBJ2-1
ASSATGGRVNEQF
>TRBV12-5|TRBJ2-3
ASGFTGVDTQY
>TRBV7-2|TRBJ2-3
ASSPSFRDTQY
>TRBV12-3/TRBV12-4|TRBJ2-1
ASSLTSGGLYNEQF
>TRBV5-1|TRBJ2-7
ASSLEGEQY
>TRBV27|TRBJ2-1
ASSSAALSYNEQF
>TRBV5-1|TRBJ2-7
ASSLVSDSYEQY
>TRBV6-2/TRBV6-3|TRBJ1-1
ASSSPGGFVWEAF
>TRBV2|TRBJ2-5
ASSEMTTFQETQY
>TRBV20-1|TRBJ2-2
SAPISRGIGELF
>TRBV6-6|TRBJ2-1
ASSLVPGQGLNEQF
>TRBV5-5|TRBJ1-6
ASRRPEGANSPLH
>TRBV6-6|TRBJ2-1
ASSSGGTGGNEQF
>TRBV7-2|TRBJ2-3
ASSLYSGERTDTQY
>TRBV29-1|TRBJ2-2
SANRDSNTGELF
>TRBV28|TRBJ1-4
ASKGLGSEKLF
>TRBV20-1|TRBJ2-5
SASDKTQY
>TRBV20-1|TRBJ2-2
SVTRDRNTGELF
>TRBV5-1|TRBJ1-2
ASRPGQGLFYGYT
>TRBV6-2/TRBV6-3|TRBJ2-5
ASSPLAGGGETQY
>TRBV28|TRBJ1-5
ASSWGAHQPQH
>TRBV20-1|TRBJ2-3
SARGYSYSDTQY
>TRBV25-1|TRBJ1-2
ASRDSNYGYT
>TRBV30|TRBJ2-3
ACYGLAGGPGTQY
>TRBV27|TRBJ1-6
ASSPGNFNNSPLH
>TRBV11-3|TRBJ2-3
ASSSRGGGDTQY
>TRBV28|TRBJ2-7
ASSLGGSPYEQY
>TRBV29-1|TRBJ2-5
SARDSLETQY
>TRBV5-1|TRBJ2-5
ASSYLPASYLYQETQY